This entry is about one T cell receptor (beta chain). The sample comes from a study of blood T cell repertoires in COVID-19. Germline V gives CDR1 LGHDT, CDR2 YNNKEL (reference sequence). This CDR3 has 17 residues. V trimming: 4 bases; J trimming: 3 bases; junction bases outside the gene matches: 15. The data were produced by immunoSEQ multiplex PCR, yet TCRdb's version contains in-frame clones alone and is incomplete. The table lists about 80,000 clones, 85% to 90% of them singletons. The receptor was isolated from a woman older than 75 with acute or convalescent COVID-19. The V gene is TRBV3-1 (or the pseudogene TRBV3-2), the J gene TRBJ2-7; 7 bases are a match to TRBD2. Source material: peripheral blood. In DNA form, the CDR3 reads TGTGCCAGCAGCCGCAATAGGGCTAGCGGCCCCAACTACGAGCAGTACTTC. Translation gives CASSRNRASGPNYEQYF.